This TCR beta chain was identified in a study of cytomegalovirus exposure and HLA in healthy donors. About the study: In an early release, HLA-typed donors contributed tens of millions of unique TCR sequences. Among the approximately 400 genotyped donors, approximately 80% were placed in the Caucasian-associated ancestry cluster.

Study-level findings and limits: According to an earlier analysis, most TCR beta V segments yielded productive rearrangements about 90% or about 30% of the time. For presence/absence analyses, sequencing depth was assumed to be roughly uniform across donors.

PCR amplification relied on 60 Vbeta primers (plus 13 Jbeta primers). Here immunoSEQ multiplex PCR was the method, and the copy in TCRdb shows in-frame clones only, minus some. Of roughly 200,000 clones in the sample, over 70% were seen once. Of note for this clone: The antigen is not known.

The CDR3 spans 14 residues. Germline V gene lookup returns CDR1 SGHDN and CDR2 FVKESK. After removal of 0 bases from V and 11 bases from J, the junction contained 8 bases not matched to a gene. The TCR was taken from a boy between 2 and 10 years old in good health and CMV-seronegative. Sequenced input: PBMCs. V gene TRBV14 combines with J gene TRBJ1-1; 8 bases line up with TRBD1. The CDR3 nucleotides are TGTGCCAGCAGCCAAGATCCCCAGGGGGCTCTCGCTTTCTTT. This translates into CASSQDPQGALAFF.